This T cell receptor beta chain emerged from a study of T cells after yellow fever vaccination. Study-wide background: Libraries from low-cell-number fractions were prepared with the SMART-Seq v4 Ultra Low Input RNA kit.

MiXCR, applied by TCRdb to the 5' RACE reads, yields one record per CDR3 protein. The sample lists about 320,000 distinct CDR3 sequences, approximately 4% occurring once. J was trimmed by 2 bases and V by 0 bases; bases with no gene match: 5. CDR1 is LGHNA and CDR2 is YSLEER in the germline V gene. This CDR3 region has 16 residues. Study results and caveats: Clones that expanded after primary vaccination mostly reappeared after the booster (nearly 98% CD4, about 89% CD8). Only a small proportion of the clonotypes turned up in both the CD4 and the CD8 compartments, likely arising from convergent recombination.

This clonotype was detected many times. Its antigen is unknown. This specimen was PBMCs, taken 15 days after the yellow fever booster vaccination. The V gene is TRBV4-3, the J gene TRBJ2-3, with 7 bases matching TRBD1. This sequence originates from a man between 18 and 35 years old who received the YFV17D yellow fever vaccine. In nucleotides, the CDR3 is TGCGCCAGCAGCCAAGAAAGGGGGCAAGTCACAGATACGCAGTATTTT. Its translation is CASSQERGQVTDTQYF.